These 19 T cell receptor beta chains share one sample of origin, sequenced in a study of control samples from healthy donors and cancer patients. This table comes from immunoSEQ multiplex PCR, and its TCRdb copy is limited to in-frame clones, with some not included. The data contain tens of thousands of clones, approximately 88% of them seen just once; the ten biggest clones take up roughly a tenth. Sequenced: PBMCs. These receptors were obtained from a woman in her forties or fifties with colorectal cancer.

The CDR3 DNA follows: TGTGCCAGTAGTCCCAGATATATGAACACTGAAGCTTTCTTT. Its translation is CASSPRYMNTEAFF. The chain recombines TRBV19 with TRBJ1-1, with D unclear. This CDR3 contains 14 residues. Germline V gene sequence: CDR1 LNHDA, CDR2 SQIVND (reference sequence). V was trimmed by 5 bases and J by 0 bases, leaving 10 bases between them.

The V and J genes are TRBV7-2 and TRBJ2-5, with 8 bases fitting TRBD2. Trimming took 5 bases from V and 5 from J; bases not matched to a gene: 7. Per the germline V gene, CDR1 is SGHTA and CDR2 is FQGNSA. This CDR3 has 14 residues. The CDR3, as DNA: TGTGCCAGCAGCCGCCCCGGGACTAGGGAGACCCAGTACTTC. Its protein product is CASSRPGTRETQYF.

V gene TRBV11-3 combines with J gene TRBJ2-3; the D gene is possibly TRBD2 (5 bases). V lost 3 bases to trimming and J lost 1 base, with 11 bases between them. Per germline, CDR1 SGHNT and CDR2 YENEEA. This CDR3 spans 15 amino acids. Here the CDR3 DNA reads TGTGCCAGCAGCTTCCTCGGACTGCGCACAGATACGCAGTATTTT. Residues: CASSFLGLRTDTQYF. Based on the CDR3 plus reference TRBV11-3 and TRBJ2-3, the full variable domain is EAGVVQSPRYKIIEKKQPVAFWCNPISGHNTLYWYLQNLGQGPELLIRYENEEAVDDSQLPKDRFSAERLKGVDSTLKIQPAELGDSAVYLCASSFLGLRTDTQYFGPGTRLTVL.

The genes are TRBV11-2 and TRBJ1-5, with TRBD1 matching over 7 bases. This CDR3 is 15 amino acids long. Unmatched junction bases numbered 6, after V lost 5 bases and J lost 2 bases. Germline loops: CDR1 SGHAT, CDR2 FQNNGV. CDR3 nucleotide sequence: TGTGCCAGCAGCCCCCTAGACAGGGGCAATCAGCCCCAGCATTTT. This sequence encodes CASSPLDRGNQPQHF.

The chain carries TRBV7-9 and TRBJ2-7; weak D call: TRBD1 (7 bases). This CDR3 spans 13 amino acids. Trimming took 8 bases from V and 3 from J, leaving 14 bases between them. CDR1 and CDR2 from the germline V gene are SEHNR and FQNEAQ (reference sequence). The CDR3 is CASAPGDSYEQYV. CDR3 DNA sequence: TGTGCCAGCGCCCCGGGGGACAGCTACGAGCAGTACGTC.

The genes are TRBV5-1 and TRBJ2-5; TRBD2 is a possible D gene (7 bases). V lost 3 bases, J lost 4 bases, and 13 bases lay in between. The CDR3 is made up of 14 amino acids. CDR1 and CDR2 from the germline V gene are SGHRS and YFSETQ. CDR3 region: CASSSRGRGETQYF. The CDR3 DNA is TGCGCCAGCAGCTCGCGGGGGCGGGGAGAGACCCAGTACTTC.

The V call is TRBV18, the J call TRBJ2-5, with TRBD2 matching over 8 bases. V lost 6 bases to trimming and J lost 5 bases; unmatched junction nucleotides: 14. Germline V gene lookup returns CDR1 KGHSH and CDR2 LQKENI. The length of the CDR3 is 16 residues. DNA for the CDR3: TGTGCCAGCTCCCTTGGCTGGACTAGCCCCCAGGAGACCCAGTACTTC. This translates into CASSLGWTSPQETQYF.

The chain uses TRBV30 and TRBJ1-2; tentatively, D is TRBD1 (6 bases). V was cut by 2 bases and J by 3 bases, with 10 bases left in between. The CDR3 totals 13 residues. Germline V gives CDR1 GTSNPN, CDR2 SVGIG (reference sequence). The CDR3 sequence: CAWSPGTYYGYTF. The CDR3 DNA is TGTGCCTGGAGTCCGGGGACATACTATGGCTACACCTTC.

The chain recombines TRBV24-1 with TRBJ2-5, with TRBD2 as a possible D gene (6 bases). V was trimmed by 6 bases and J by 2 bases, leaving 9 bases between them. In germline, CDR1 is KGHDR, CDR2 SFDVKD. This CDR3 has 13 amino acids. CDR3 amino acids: CATSNGGQETQYF. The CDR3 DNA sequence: TGTGCCACCAGTAACGGGGGACAAGAGACCCAGTACTTC.

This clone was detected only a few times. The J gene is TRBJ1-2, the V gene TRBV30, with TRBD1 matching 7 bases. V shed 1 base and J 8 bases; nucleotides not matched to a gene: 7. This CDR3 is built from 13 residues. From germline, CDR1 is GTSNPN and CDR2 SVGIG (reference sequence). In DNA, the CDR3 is TGTGCCTGGAGTGGGGACAGTTCCGGGGGCTACACCTTC. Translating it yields CAWSGDSSGGYTF. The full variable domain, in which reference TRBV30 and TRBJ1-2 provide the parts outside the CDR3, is SQTIHQWPATLVQPVGSPLSLECTVEGTSNPNLYWYRQAAGRGLQLLFYSVGIGQISSEVPQNLSASRPQDRQFILSSKKLLLSDSGFYLCAWSGDSSGGYTFGSGTRLTVV.

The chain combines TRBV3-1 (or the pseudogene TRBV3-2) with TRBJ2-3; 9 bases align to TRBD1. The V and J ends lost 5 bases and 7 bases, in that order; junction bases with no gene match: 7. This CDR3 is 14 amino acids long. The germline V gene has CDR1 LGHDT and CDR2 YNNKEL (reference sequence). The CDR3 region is CASSSTGGRNTQYF. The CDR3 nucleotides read TGTGCCAGCAGCTCCACAGGGGGCAGAAATACGCAGTATTTT.

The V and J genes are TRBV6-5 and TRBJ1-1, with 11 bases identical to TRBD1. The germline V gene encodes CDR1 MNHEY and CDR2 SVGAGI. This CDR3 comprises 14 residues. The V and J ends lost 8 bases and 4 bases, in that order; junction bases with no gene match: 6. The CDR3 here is CASRTGGSGTEAFF. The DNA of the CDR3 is TGTGCCAGCCGGACAGGGGGCAGTGGCACTGAAGCTTTCTTT.

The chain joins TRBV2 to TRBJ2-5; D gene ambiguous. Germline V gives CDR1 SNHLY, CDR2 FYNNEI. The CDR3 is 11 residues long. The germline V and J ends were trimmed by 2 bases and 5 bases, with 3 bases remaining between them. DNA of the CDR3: TGTGCCAGCAGTGAAAGGGAGACCCAGTACTTC. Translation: CASSERETQYF.

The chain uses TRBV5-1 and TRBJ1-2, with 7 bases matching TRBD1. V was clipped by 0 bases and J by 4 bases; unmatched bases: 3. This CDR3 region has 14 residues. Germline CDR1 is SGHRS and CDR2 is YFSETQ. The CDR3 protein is CASSLEGTAYGYTF. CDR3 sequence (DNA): TGCGCCAGCAGCTTGGAAGGGACAGCCTATGGCTACACCTTC.

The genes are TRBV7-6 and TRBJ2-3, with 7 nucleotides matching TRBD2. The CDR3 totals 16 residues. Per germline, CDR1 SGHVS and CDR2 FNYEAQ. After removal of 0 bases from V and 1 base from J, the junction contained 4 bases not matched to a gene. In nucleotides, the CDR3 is TGTGCCAGCAGCTTAGCGCCGGCGGGGGGCACAGATACGCAGTATTTT. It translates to CASSLAPAGGTDTQYF.

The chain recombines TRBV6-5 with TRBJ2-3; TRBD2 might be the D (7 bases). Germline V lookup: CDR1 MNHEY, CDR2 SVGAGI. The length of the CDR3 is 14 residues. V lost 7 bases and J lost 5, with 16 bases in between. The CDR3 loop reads CASTAGAAGDTQYF. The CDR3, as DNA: TGTGCCAGCACGGCGGGGGCAGCTGGAGATACGCAGTATTTT.

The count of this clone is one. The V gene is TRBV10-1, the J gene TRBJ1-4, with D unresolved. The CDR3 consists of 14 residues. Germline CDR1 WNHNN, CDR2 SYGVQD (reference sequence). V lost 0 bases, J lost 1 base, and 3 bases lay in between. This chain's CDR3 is CASSESGTNEKLFF. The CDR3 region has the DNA TGCGCCAGCAGTGAGTCTGGAACTAATGAAAAACTGTTTTTT.

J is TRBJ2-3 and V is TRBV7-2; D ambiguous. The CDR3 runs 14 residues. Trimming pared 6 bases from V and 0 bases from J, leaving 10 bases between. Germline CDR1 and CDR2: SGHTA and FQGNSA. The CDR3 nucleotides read TGTGCCAGCAGATATACTACTAGCACAGATACGCAGTATTTT. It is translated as CASRYTTSTDTQYF. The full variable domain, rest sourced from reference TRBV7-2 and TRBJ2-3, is GAGVSQSPSNKVTEKGKDVELRCDPISGHTALYWYRQSLGQGLEFLIYFQGNSAPDKSGLPSDRFSAERTGGSVSTLTIQRTQQEDSAVYLCASRYTTSTDTQYFGPGTRLTVL.

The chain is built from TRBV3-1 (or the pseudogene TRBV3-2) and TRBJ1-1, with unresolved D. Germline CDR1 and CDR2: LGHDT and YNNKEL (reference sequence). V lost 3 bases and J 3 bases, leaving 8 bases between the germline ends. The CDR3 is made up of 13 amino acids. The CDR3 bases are TGTGCCAGCAGCCAGGTGGAGGACACTGAAGCTTTCTTT. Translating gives CASSQVEDTEAFF.